This passage covers 23 T cell receptor beta chains from one sample sequenced in a study of cytomegalovirus exposure and HLA in healthy donors. The PCR employed 60 Vbeta primers together with 13 Jbeta primers. Sequencing was performed with immunoSEQ multiplex PCR; in TCRdb, only in-frame clones are kept and a portion is missing. Of about 80,000 clones in the sample, 80% were seen once. Material: PBMCs. Every receptor here comes from a man aged 50-60 years in good health and CMV-seropositive.

The J gene is TRBJ2-3, the V gene TRBV7-9; D is undetermined. The V end lost 5 bases, the J end lost 0 bases, and 18 bases lay between the germline ends. The CDR3 has 17 residues. CDR1 and CDR2 (germline): SEHNR, FQNEAQ (reference sequence). CDR3 amino acids: CASSLPSRGSSTDTQYF. In DNA, the CDR3 is TGTGCCAGCAGCCTACCCAGCCGAGGCTCTAGCACAGATACGCAGTATTTT.

The rearrangement links TRBV30 to TRBJ2-5, with 9 bases identical to TRBD1. J gave up 5 bases and V 1 base, and 8 bases lay outside the gene matches. Germline CDR1 GTSNPN, CDR2 SVGIG (reference sequence). The CDR3 contains 15 residues. The CDR3 is CAWSALDRGMETQYF. CDR3 nucleotides: TGTGCCTGGAGTGCCTTGGACAGGGGTATGGAGACCCAGTACTTC.

A few counts support this clone. The V call is TRBV6-5, the J call TRBJ2-3; the D gene is possibly TRBD2 (6 bases). CDR3 length equals 14 residues. Germline V lookup: CDR1 MNHEY, CDR2 SVGAGI. V lost 6 bases to trimming and J lost 5 bases, with 15 bases between them. As DNA, the CDR3 is TGTGCCAGCAGAGGCGGGGCAAACGGAGATACGCAGTATTTT. Translated, it gives CASRGGANGDTQYF.

This chain links TRBV7-6 with TRBJ2-7; 8 bases align to TRBD2. Losses at the gene ends were 5 bases for V and 2 bases for J; bases not matched to a gene: 8. Germline CDR1 reads SGHVS; CDR2 reads FNYEAQ. The CDR3 loop spans 15 amino acids. As DNA, the CDR3 is TGTGCCAGCAGCGCTACAGCGGGGGCCCCCTACGAGCAGTACTTC. Its protein is CASSATAGAPYEQYF. Supplemented by reference TRBV7-6 and TRBJ2-7, the full variable domain reads GAGVSQSPRYKVTKRGQDVALRCDPISGHVSLYWYRQALGQGPEFLTYFNYEAQQDKSGLPNDRFSAERPEGSISTLTIQRTEQRDSAMYRCASSATAGAPYEQYFGPGTRLTVT.

V and J are TRBV6-1 and TRBJ2-7; 10 nucleotides agree with TRBD2. Germline V CDR1 and CDR2: MNHNS, SASEGT. The CDR3 extends over 15 amino acids. V shed 3 bases and J 0 bases; nucleotides not matched to a gene: 2. The CDR3 reads CASSDLAGASYEQYF. DNA of the CDR3: TGTGCCAGCAGTGATCTAGCGGGAGCCTCCTACGAGCAGTACTTC.

This clone was counted once. Sequence at one end of the junction differs from germline and may be a read error. The J gene is TRBJ2-2, the V gene TRBV30; maybe TRBD2 (5 bases). Germline V gene sequence: CDR1 GTSNPN, CDR2 SVGIG (reference sequence). This CDR3 region has 13 residues. DNA for the CDR3: TGTGCCTGGAGTTTTCAAGACACCGGGGAGCCGTTTTTT. Its translation is CAWSFQDTGEPFF.

The chain links TRBV11-2 to TRBJ2-1, with D perhaps TRBD2 (6 bases). Between the trimmed V and J ends, which lost 7 bases and 12 bases, there was a span of 22 bases. The germline V gene encodes CDR1 SGHAT and CDR2 FQNNGV. This CDR3 region has 14 residues. The CDR3 here is CASTPGGQPGGQFF. The CDR3 nucleotides read TGTGCCAGCACCCCCGGCGGGCAGCCCGGGGGGCAGTTCTTC.

This chain joins TRBV19 and TRBJ1-2; TRBD1 might be the D (6 bases). The CDR3 has 14 amino acids. V was trimmed by 5 bases and J by 0 bases, leaving 10 bases between them. Germline values: CDR1 LNHDA, CDR2 SQIVND (reference sequence). The CDR3 bases are TGTGCCAGTAGTGTGGACAGATCTAACTATGGCTACACCTTC. As protein: CASSVDRSNYGYTF.

The genes are TRBV9 and TRBJ2-1, with D maybe TRBD2 (6 bases). The CDR3 covers 17 residues. Germline CDR1 and CDR2: SGDLS and YYNGEE. V lost 1 base and J 0 bases, leaving 14 bases between the germline ends. This chain's CDR3 is CASSVNPGAGSYNEQFF. In DNA, the CDR3 is TGTGCCAGCAGCGTAAACCCCGGAGCGGGCTCCTACAATGAGCAGTTCTTC.

The gene calls are TRBV9 and TRBJ1-6, with 10 nucleotides matching TRBD1. Losses at the gene ends were 4 bases for V and 9 bases for J; bases not matched to a gene: 7. This CDR3 spans 15 amino acids. The germline V gene has CDR1 SGDLS and CDR2 YYNGEE. CDR3 residues: CASSNRDRGTSPLHF. The DNA for the CDR3 is TGTGCCAGCAGCAACCGGGACAGGGGAACTTCACCCCTCCACTTT. Full variable domain (remainder filled in from reference TRBV9 and TRBJ1-6): DSGVTQTPKHLITATGQRVTLRCSPRSGDLSVYWYQQSLDQGLQFLIQYYNGEERAKGNILERFSAQQFPDLHSELNLSSLELGDSALYFCASSNRDRGTSPLHFGNGTRLTVT.

The chain uses TRBV27 and TRBJ2-7; the match to TRBD2 covers 8 bases. The CDR3 has 15 residues. With 4 bases clipped from V and 3 bases from J, the junction kept 8 bases outside the gene matches. Germline CDR1 is MNHEY and CDR2 is SMNVEV (reference sequence). The CDR3 reads CASSSREGINYEQYF. CDR3 nucleotide sequence: TGTGCCAGCAGTTCCCGGGAGGGTATTAACTACGAGCAGTACTTC.

The rearrangement links TRBV4-1 to TRBJ2-1; 8 bases match TRBD2. CDR1 and CDR2 (germline): MGHRA, YSYEKL. The CDR3 length is 18 residues. Unmatched junction bases numbered 13, after V lost 0 bases and J lost 6 bases. The CDR3 protein is CASSQDWAGGGVPNEQFF. CDR3 in DNA: TGCGCCAGCAGCCAAGATTGGGCGGGAGGCGGAGTACCCAATGAGCAGTTCTTC.

V usage is TRBV4-2 and J usage is TRBJ2-3; 11 nucleotides line up with TRBD2. Germline V CDR1 and CDR2: LGHNA, YNFKEQ. There are 16 residues in the CDR3. After removal of 3 bases from V and 1 base from J, the junction contained 3 bases not matched to a gene. In DNA, the CDR3 is TGTGCCAGCAGCCAGATAGCGGGAGGGGGCACAGATACGCAGTATTTT. Its translation: CASSQIAGGGTDTQYF.

This rearrangement joins TRBV30 to TRBJ2-4, with unresolved D. Deletions cut 1 base from V and 7 bases from J, with 5 bases between. The CDR3 covers 11 residues. Germline loops: CDR1 GTSNPN, CDR2 SVGIG (reference sequence). CDR3 sequence reads: CAWSDYNIQYF. The CDR3 DNA follows: TGTGCCTGGAGTGATTATAACATTCAGTACTTC.

The chain has TRBV7-9 and TRBJ2-7; the D is unclear. There are 14 residues in the CDR3. Germline lookup yields CDR1 SEHNR and CDR2 FQNEAQ (reference sequence). V lost 4 bases to trimming and J lost 4 bases, with 14 bases between them. DNA for the CDR3: TGTGCCAGCAGCTCTCTAGGCTTTAGGTACGAGCAGTACTTC. Protein product: CASSSLGFRYEQYF.

The gene calls are TRBV2 and TRBJ2-2; 7 nucleotides match TRBD2. CDR3 size: 17 residues. Per the germline V gene, CDR1 is SNHLY and CDR2 is FYNNEI. Trimming removed 4 bases from V and 3 bases from J; junction bases left unmatched: 11. The CDR3 nucleotides read TGTGCCAGCAGTGGGGGGAGGGCCCTATGGGACACCGGGGAGCTGTTTTTT. This encodes CASSGGRALWDTGELFF.

This sequence joins TRBV11-2 and TRBJ2-1, with D hard to call. The CDR3 spans 16 residues. Germline CDR1 reads SGHAT; CDR2 reads FQNNGV. The V and J ends lost 0 bases and 0 bases respectively, with 9 bases between them. The CDR3 nucleotides are TGTGCCAGCAGCTTAGACCCACTGAGCTCCTACAATGAGCAGTTCTTC. Its protein product is CASSLDPLSSYNEQFF.

The chain has TRBV7-2 and TRBJ1-1; unclear D gene. The CDR3 is 12 amino acids. The V end was cut by 3 bases, the J end by 2 bases, with 4 bases between. Per the germline V gene, CDR1 is SGHTA and CDR2 is FQGNSA. The chain's CDR3 is CASSFPNTEAFF. As DNA, the CDR3 is TGTGCCAGCAGCTTTCCTAACACTGAAGCTTTCTTT.

The V gene is TRBV19, the J gene TRBJ1-5; the match to TRBD1 covers 9 bases. The CDR3 sequence is 14 residues long. Germline assignment: CDR1 LNHDA and CDR2 SQIVND (reference sequence). The V and J ends lost 5 bases and 4 bases, in that order; junction bases with no gene match: 3. The CDR3 DNA reads TGTGCCAGTAGTGAAGGGACAGGGAATCAGCCCCAGCATTTT. It specifies CASSEGTGNQPQHF.

This chain links TRBV2 with TRBJ2-2, with 7 bases lining up with TRBD2. The germline CDR1 and CDR2 sequences are SNHLY and FYNNEI. The V gene end was trimmed by 2 bases and the J gene end by 2 bases; junction bases not matched to a gene: 2. This CDR3 is 15 amino acids long. CDR3 sequence: CASSERTRNTGELFF. Written as DNA, the CDR3 is TGTGCCAGCAGTGAAAGGACTAGAAACACCGGGGAGCTGTTTTTT.

The chain has TRBV27 and TRBJ2-6, with 7 bases lining up with TRBD1. The CDR3 covers 17 residues. V was clipped by 9 bases and J by 0 bases; unmatched bases: 11. Looked up from germline, CDR1 is MNHEY and CDR2 is SMNVEV (reference sequence). Here the CDR3 reads CASSWTGPYSGANVLTF. CDR3 DNA sequence: TGTGCCAGTTCGTGGACAGGTCCGTACTCTGGGGCCAACGTCCTGACTTTC. The full variable domain, its missing parts supplied by reference TRBV27 and TRBJ2-6, is EAQVTQNPRYLITVTGKKLTVTCSQNMNHEYMSWYRQDPGLGLRQIYYSMNVEVTDKGDVPEGYKVSRKEKRNFPLILESPSPNQTSLYFCASSWTGPYSGANVLTFGAGSRLTVL.

CDR3 protein: CATSRGSEETQYF. CDR3 bases: TGTGCCACCAGCAGAGGCAGTGAAGAGACCCAGTACTTC. The V and J genes are TRBV15 and TRBJ2-5; D is undetermined. Germline V gene data show CDR1 as LNHNV and CDR2 as YYDKDF (reference sequence). V dropped 1 base and J dropped 3 bases, with 6 bases sitting between them. This CDR3 spans 13 amino acids.

The CDR3 reads CASTRPTAEKLFF. CDR3 nucleotide sequence: TGTGCCAGCACTCGACCGACAGCTGAAAAACTGTTTTTT. The chain has TRBV2 and TRBJ1-4; D is perhaps TRBD1 (5 bases). This CDR3 region has 13 residues. The V end lost 7 bases, the J end lost 7 bases, and 13 bases lay between the germline ends. Germline loops: CDR1 SNHLY, CDR2 FYNNEI.